Below, 30 T cell receptor beta chains from the same sample are listed, as sequenced in a study of blood T cell repertoires in COVID-19. Sequencing used immunoSEQ multiplex PCR; TCRdb keeps in-frame clones, though not all of them. The profile shows some 210,000 clones, 70% to 90% of them singletons. Sequenced: PBMCs or T cells enriched from blood (not recorded which). These receptors were collected from a man aged 35-49 years who had recovered from COVID-19.

The genes are TRBV30 and TRBJ2-7; TRBD1 matches at 7 bases. The J segment lost 3 bases and the V segment lost 3 bases, leaving 5 bases of the junction unmatched. The CDR3 consists of 13 residues. Germline lookup yields CDR1 GTSNPN and CDR2 SVGIG (reference sequence). The CDR3: CAWSQGGLYEQYF. Written as DNA, the CDR3 is TGTGCCTGGAGCCAAGGGGGCCTCTACGAGCAGTACTTC.

The chain links TRBV5-1 to TRBJ1-2; no clear D. The CDR3 has 13 amino acids. V was pared by 0 bases and J by 7 bases, with 10 bases between. Germline V gene sequence: CDR1 SGHRS, CDR2 YFSETQ. CDR3 nucleotides: TGCGCCAGCAGCTTGGCCGGGGATCGTGGCTACACCTTC. Its protein is CASSLAGDRGYTF.

The gene calls are TRBV6-1 and TRBJ1-5; D remains unclear. Germline V lookup: CDR1 MNHNS, CDR2 SASEGT. The CDR3 spans 13 residues. The germline V and J ends were trimmed by 2 bases and 12 bases, with 14 bases remaining between them. CDR3 in DNA: TGTGCCAGCAGTGAAAGTCCCGTTTCACTCCAGCATTTT. Amino acid sequence: CASSESPVSLQHF.

This rearrangement joins TRBV27 to TRBJ1-5; a weak D match, TRBD1 (6 bases). Germline CDR1 is MNHEY and CDR2 is SMNVEV (reference sequence). CDR3 length: 14 residues. The V and J ends lost 5 bases and 4 bases respectively, with 12 bases between them. The chain's CDR3 is CASSPGQLNQPQHF. The CDR3 coding sequence is TGTGCCAGCAGTCCGGGACAATTAAATCAGCCCCAGCATTTT.

The V gene is TRBV5-1, the J gene TRBJ1-2, with 9 bases lining up with TRBD1. V lost 3 bases, J lost 7 bases, and 4 bases stayed unmatched. Germline values: CDR1 SGHRS, CDR2 YFSETQ. The CDR3 contains 13 residues. The DNA of the CDR3 is TGCGCCAGCAGCTGGGACAGGGATGGTGGCTACACCTTC. This codes for CASSWDRDGGYTF.

The rearrangement uses TRBV5-6 and TRBJ2-2; TRBD1 matches at 8 bases. Per the germline V gene, CDR1 is SGHDT and CDR2 is YYEEEE. V trimming: 5 bases; J trimming: 4 bases; junction bases outside the gene matches: 4. The CDR3 sequence is 14 residues long. The CDR3, as DNA: TGTGCCAGCAGAAATGGACAGGGCACCGGGGAGCTGTTTTTT. Translation gives CASRNGQGTGELFF.

V gene TRBV4-1 combines with J gene TRBJ2-3; the match to TRBD2 covers 9 bases. V was pared by 0 bases and J by 4 bases, with 5 bases of the junction left unmatched. The germline gives CDR1 MGHRA, CDR2 YSYEKL. This CDR3 contains 16 residues. This chain's CDR3 is CASSQEVRGGADTQYF. The CDR3 coding sequence is TGCGCCAGCAGCCAAGAAGTGCGCGGGGGGGCAGATACGCAGTATTTT.

This chain links TRBV5-1 with TRBJ2-7, with 10 positions matching TRBD2. From germline, CDR1 is SGHRS and CDR2 YFSETQ. J was trimmed by 0 bases and V by 5 bases; bases with no gene match: 5. The CDR3 length is 15 residues. The CDR3 DNA reads TGCGCCAGCAGGTCCGGACTAGCGGACTCCTACGAGCAGTACTTC. It codes for CASRSGLADSYEQYF.

The chain combines TRBV11-3 with TRBJ2-1; 8 bases agree with TRBD1. V trimming: 5 bases; J trimming: 4 bases; junction bases outside the gene matches: 7. Germline V gene lookup returns CDR1 SGHNT and CDR2 YENEEA. The CDR3 consists of 15 residues. The CDR3 nucleotides are TGTGCCAGCAGCAGTACAGGGGGGAGATACAATGAGCAGTTCTTC. Translating it yields CASSSTGGRYNEQFF.

V usage is TRBV7-9 and J usage is TRBJ2-3; 10 nucleotides line up with TRBD1. CDR3 length: 15 residues. The V gene end was trimmed by 4 bases and the J gene end by 3 bases; junction bases not matched to a gene: 4. In germline, CDR1 is SEHNR, CDR2 FQNEAQ (reference sequence). The DNA of the CDR3 is TGTGCCAGCAGCTACCGGGACAGGGGTACAGATACGCAGTATTTT. Translated: CASSYRDRGTDTQYF.

The chain is built from TRBV29-1 and TRBJ2-2, with TRBD1 matching 7 bases. This CDR3 has 14 residues. Germline CDR1 reads SQVTM; CDR2 reads ANQGSEA. V gave up 5 bases and J gave up 4 bases; unmatched junction bases: 7. The CDR3 DNA reads TGCAGCGTTTTAGGGACAGACTTCACCGGGGAGCTGTTTTTT. Translated, it gives CSVLGTDFTGELFF.

This rearrangement joins TRBV30 to TRBJ2-1, with D hard to call. CDR3 length: 13 residues. Germline V gene lookup returns CDR1 GTSNPN and CDR2 SVGIG (reference sequence). V gave up 1 base and J gave up 8 bases, with 12 bases separating them. CDR3 DNA: TGTGCCTGGAGTGCCCACAGTGGCGATGAGCAGTTCTTC. Encoded protein: CAWSAHSGDEQFF.

This rearrangement joins TRBV6-5 to TRBJ2-2; D is uncertain. With 10 bases removed from V and 2 bases from J, the gap between germline ends came to 17 bases. The CDR3 runs 15 residues. CDR1 MNHEY and CDR2 SVGAGI come from the germline V gene. The CDR3 region has the DNA TGTGCCATTCCGAGCAATCCCCTAAACACCGGGGAGCTGTTTTTT. Its protein is CAIPSNPLNTGELFF.

This sequence joins TRBV5-1 and TRBJ2-1, with D tentatively TRBD1 (6 bases). CDR3 length: 12 residues. Trimming took 4 bases from V and 8 from J, leaving 10 bases between them. Germline-derived CDR1 and CDR2 are SGHRS and YFSETQ. The DNA of the CDR3 is TGCGCCAGCAGCGTACAGGGTCATGAGCAGTTCTTC. It codes for CASSVQGHEQFF. Complete variable domain (other parts from reference TRBV5-1 and TRBJ2-1): KAGVTQTPRYLIKTRGQQVTLSCSPISGHRSVSWYQQTPGQGLQFLFEYFSETQRNKGNFPGRFSGRQFSNSRSEMNVSTLELGDSALYLCASSVQGHEQFFGPGTRLTVL.

The chain employs TRBV11-2 and TRBJ2-3; possibly TRBD1 for D (5 bases). This CDR3 is 15 amino acids long. Germline CDR1 and CDR2: SGHAT and FQNNGV. Trimming stripped 5 bases from V and 0 bases from J, with 12 bases between. The CDR3 here is CASSLRQSSTDTQYF. The CDR3 DNA follows: TGTGCCAGCAGCCTTAGACAGTCCAGCACAGATACGCAGTATTTT.

This chain links TRBV18 with TRBJ2-1, with TRBD2 matching 10 bases. Germline assignment: CDR1 KGHSH and CDR2 LQKENI. The CDR3 has 14 amino acids. The V gene end was trimmed by 4 bases and the J gene end by 9 bases; junction bases not matched to a gene: 6. CDR3 sequence: CASSRPSGSGEQFF. The CDR3 DNA reads TGTGCCAGCTCACGTCCTAGCGGGAGTGGTGAGCAGTTCTTC.

This clone was counted only a few times. CDR3 nucleotides: TGTGCCAGCAGCTTACGTGCGGGAGGGCCGACGGACGAGCAGTACTTC. This sequence encodes CASSLRAGGPTDEQYF. The chain is built from TRBV7-6 and TRBJ2-7; 9 bases map to TRBD2. Trimming removed 2 bases from V and 5 bases from J; junction bases left unmatched: 10. The CDR3 loop spans 16 amino acids. From germline, CDR1 is SGHVS and CDR2 FNYEAQ.

V usage is TRBV15 and J usage is TRBJ1-5; D possibly corresponds to TRBD1 (5 bases). The CDR3 has 14 amino acids. Germline V gives CDR1 LNHNV, CDR2 YYDKDF (reference sequence). Trimming removed 3 bases at V and 6 bases at J, with 12 bases between. CDR3 nucleotide sequence: TGTGCCACCAGCAGCGGGGGGGTTAGTCAGCCCCAGCATTTT. It yields the protein CATSSGGVSQPQHF.

The chain is built from TRBV7-9 and TRBJ1-1, with 7 bases lining up with TRBD1. V shed 5 bases, J shed 3 bases, and the junction held 6 bases outside the gene matches. The CDR3 spans 14 residues. CDR1 and CDR2 from the germline V gene are SEHNR and FQNEAQ (reference sequence). In DNA, the CDR3 is TGTGCCAGCAGCCGCCGTACAGGGGACACTGAAGCTTTCTTT. It codes for CASSRRTGDTEAFF.

This clone has just a few counts. The chain couples TRBV29-1 to TRBJ1-2; TRBD1 matches 10 bases. Looked up from germline, CDR1 is SQVTM and CDR2 is ANQGSEA. CDR3 length equals 17 residues. Trimming cost V 5 bases and J 5 bases; bases outside gene matches: 17. The CDR3 here is CSVRSFGDRGLPYGYTF. In DNA, the CDR3 is TGCAGCGTTCGTTCGTTCGGAGACAGGGGGCTCCCATATGGCTACACCTTC.

The chain joins TRBV14 to TRBJ1-2; D is ambiguous. Between the trimmed V and J ends, which lost 2 bases and 6 bases, there was a span of 4 bases. Germline assignment: CDR1 SGHDN and CDR2 FVKESK. The CDR3 has 11 residues. CDR3 loop: CASSQRDGYTF. The CDR3 DNA follows: TGTGCCAGCAGCCAACGAGATGGCTACACCTTC.

The J gene is TRBJ2-5, the V gene TRBV19; no clear D gene. Trimming cost V 5 bases and J 5 bases, with 15 bases left between them. The CDR3 has 14 residues. The germline gives CDR1 LNHDA, CDR2 SQIVND (reference sequence). CDR3 coding DNA: TGTGCCAGTAGTCCTTATCAATCCGGGGAGACCCAGTACTTC. This gives the protein CASSPYQSGETQYF.

The chain's CDR3 is CASSHKGQYLYYGYTF. The CDR3 region has the DNA TGTGCCAGCAGCCACAAAGGACAGTACCTCTACTATGGCTACACCTTC. The chain combines TRBV7-9 with TRBJ1-2; possibly TRBD1 for D (6 bases). CDR3 length: 16 amino acids. The germline gives CDR1 SEHNR, CDR2 FQNEAQ (reference sequence). Trimming shortened V by 5 bases and J by 3 bases, and 19 bases separated the two germline ends.

This clone has more than one count but fewer than ten. V is TRBV19 and J is TRBJ2-7, with D maybe TRBD1 (5 bases). From germline, CDR1 is LNHDA and CDR2 SQIVND (reference sequence). The CDR3 has 13 amino acids. CDR3 protein: CATTYGKGLAQYF. The CDR3 DNA sequence: TGTGCGACAACTTATGGAAAGGGGCTGGCGCAGTACTTC.

The chain combines TRBV9 with TRBJ1-6, with a weak D call TRBD1 (5 bases). The CDR3 spans 15 residues. The V end lost 5 bases, the J end lost 7 bases, and 16 bases lay between the germline ends. CDR1 is SGDLS and CDR2 is YYNGEE in the germline V gene. The CDR3 bases are TGTGCCAGCAGAGCCCCAGCGTCAGGGAATTCACCCCTCCACTTT. This sequence encodes CASRAPASGNSPLHF.

The V and J genes are TRBV6-5 and TRBJ2-7; a weak D match, TRBD2 (6 bases). Trimming cost V 0 bases and J 0 bases, with 6 bases left between them. Germline-derived CDR1 and CDR2 are MNHEY and SVGAGI. This CDR3 is built from 14 residues. CDR3: CASSYSGGSYEQYF. The DNA of the CDR3 is TGTGCCAGCAGTTACTCCGGGGGCTCCTACGAGCAGTACTTC.

The chain couples TRBV2 to TRBJ1-1; D gene unclear. Per germline, CDR1 SNHLY and CDR2 FYNNEI. The CDR3 contains 15 residues. V dropped 3 bases and J dropped 0 bases, with 11 bases sitting between them. The CDR3, as DNA: TGTGCCAGCAGTGAGGAGGGTTACATGAACACTGAAGCTTTCTTT. Translation: CASSEEGYMNTEAFF.

This clone has just a few counts. The chain is built from TRBV6-5 and TRBJ1-4, with 10 bases matching TRBD1. The CDR3 length is 15 residues. Germline V gene data show CDR1 as MNHEY and CDR2 as SVGAGI. V was clipped by 6 bases and J by 7 bases; unmatched bases: 8. CDR3 nucleotide sequence: TGTGCCAGCAGACGCGACAGGGGGCGAAGTGAAAAACTGTTTTTT. Amino acid sequence: CASRRDRGRSEKLFF.

This sequence joins TRBV2 and TRBJ2-7; tentatively, D is TRBD1 (6 bases). Germline CDR1 is SNHLY and CDR2 is FYNNEI. This CDR3 has 13 residues. Deletions cut 6 bases from V and 1 base from J, with 10 bases between. The CDR3 spells CASRRDISYEQYF. The CDR3 DNA sequence: TGTGCCAGCAGGAGGGACATTTCCTACGAGCAGTACTTC.

V is TRBV3-1 (or the pseudogene TRBV3-2) and J is TRBJ2-1, with 15 bases fitting TRBD2. This CDR3 region has 19 residues. V trimming: 0 bases; J trimming: 9 bases; junction bases outside the gene matches: 12. The germline V gene has CDR1 LGHDT and CDR2 YNNKEL (reference sequence). CDR3 coding DNA: TGTGCCAGCAGCCAAGATCTAGTATTCGGACTAGCGGGAGGGAGTGAGCAGTTCTTC. Translation: CASSQDLVFGLAGGSEQFF.